This TCR beta chain was captured in a study of T cell responses to AZD1222 COVID-19 vaccine. General study points: The donor group comprised mostly white British people and more females; the analysis possibly underestimated clonal diversity. Of spike-specific TCRs, nearly half reportedly target regions left unmutated in variants. There were vaccine-associated CD4 TCRs across spike, dominant at 160-218 and 743-854. Repertoire samples came only from after the peak T cell response.

Notes on this clone: Its antigen is unidentified.

The CDR3 sequence is 15 residues long. V gave up 1 base and J gave up 11 bases, with 15 bases separating them. Germline V gene data show CDR1 as LNHDA and CDR2 as SQIVND (reference sequence). Libraries were prepared by immunoSEQ multiplex PCR; TCRdb keeps only in-frame clonotypes and omits some of them. The repertoire holds 200,000 or so clones, about 93% seen once, with roughly 1% in the top ten. The chain carries TRBV19 and TRBJ1-6, with unresolved D. The sample in question was peripheral blood, obtained on day 0 of MenACWY control vaccination. The TCR originated in an adult in good health. DNA of the CDR3: TGTGCCAGTAGTATAGGGAACGGAGAATTCACACCCCTCCACTTT. It codes for CASSIGNGEFTPLHF.